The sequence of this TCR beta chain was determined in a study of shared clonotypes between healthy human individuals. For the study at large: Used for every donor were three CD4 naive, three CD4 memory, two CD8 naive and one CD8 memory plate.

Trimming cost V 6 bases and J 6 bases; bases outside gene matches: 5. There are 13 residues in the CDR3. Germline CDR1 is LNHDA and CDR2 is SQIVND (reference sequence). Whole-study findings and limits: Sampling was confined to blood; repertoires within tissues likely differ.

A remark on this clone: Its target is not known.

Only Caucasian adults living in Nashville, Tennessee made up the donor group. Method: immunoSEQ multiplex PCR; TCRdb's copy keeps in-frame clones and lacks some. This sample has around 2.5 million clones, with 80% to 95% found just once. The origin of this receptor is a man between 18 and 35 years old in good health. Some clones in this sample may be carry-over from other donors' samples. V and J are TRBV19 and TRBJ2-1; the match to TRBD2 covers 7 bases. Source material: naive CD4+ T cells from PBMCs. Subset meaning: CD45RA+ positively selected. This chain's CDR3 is CASRIGGSNEQFF. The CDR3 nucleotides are TGTGCCAGTAGGATCGGGGGGTCCAATGAGCAGTTCTTC.